These T cell receptor beta chains were read from a single sample in a study of CD8 T cells in ankylosing spondylitis. TCRdb recomputed calls from the 5' RACE reads with MiXCR, one row per CDR3 protein. The sample consists of some 300,000 distinct CDR3 sequences, around 21% of them appearing once. Material: blood, either unsorted or a sorted T cell fraction (not recorded which). The source is a female donor with ankylosing spondylitis or in good health (not recorded which). Both conserved end residues are part of each CDR3. Fields, in order: V gene, D gene, clone size, J gene, CDR3 DNA, CDR3 protein. D genes are given only for firm matches. A clone size is listed for some rows: how often the clone was seen (once, few, many), or a class if it is expanded.

>TRBV10-3|NA|few|TRBJ2-7
TGTGCCATCAGTGAGATGGACAGATACGAGCAGTACTTC
CAISEMDRYEQYF
>TRBV7-2|TRBD1|many|TRBJ2-7
TGTGCCAGCAGCACCGGGACAGGGTTCTACGAGCAGTACTTC
CASSTGTGFYEQYF
>TRBV20-1|TRBD1|many|TRBJ1-5
TGCAGTGCTGGACAGGGTGGAAGTCAGCCCCAGCATTTT
CSAGQGGSQPQHF
>TRBV20-1|TRBD2|few|TRBJ2-7
TGCAGTGCTAGAGATCAGAGAACTAGCGGGCGCCCGGAGTACTTC
CSARDQRTSGRPEYF
>TRBV6-2/TRBV6-3|NA|NA|TRBJ2-5
TGTGCCAGCAGTTACCCCCAAGAGACCCAGTACTTC
CASSYPQETQYF
>TRBV24-1|NA|few|TRBJ2-2
TGTGCCACCAGTGATTCTCCGGGAAGGGGACCGGGCGGGGAGCTGTTTTTT
CATSDSPGRGPGGELFF
>TRBV20-1|NA|NA|TRBJ2-1
TGCAGTGTGCCGAGGGGCTTCTCCTCCTACAATGAGCAGTTCTTC
CSVPRGFSSYNEQFF
>TRBV12-3/TRBV12-4|NA|few|TRBJ1-5
TGTGCCAGCAGTTCCGGGGGGCTTCAGCCCCAGCATTTT
CASSSGGLQPQHF
>TRBV18|NA|NA|TRBJ2-5
TGTGCCAGCTCACCTTCGACAGTCCAAGAGACCCAGTACTTC
CASSPSTVQETQYF
>TRBV29-1|NA|NA|TRBJ1-3
TGCAGCGTTATCAGCTCTGGAAACACCATATATTTT
CSVISSGNTIYF
>TRBV6-2/TRBV6-3|NA|NA|TRBJ1-1
TGTGCCAGCAGTAACCCCCGGGAGGGGCGGACTGAAGCTTTCTTT
CASSNPREGRTEAFF
>TRBV5-1|TRBD1|NA|TRBJ2-2
TGCGCCAGCAGCTGGGGACAGACGAACACCGGGGAGCTGTTTTTT
CASSWGQTNTGELFF
>TRBV20-1|NA|NA|TRBJ2-7
TGCAGTGCTACCGGGACATACTCCTACGAGCAGTACTTC
CSATGTYSYEQYF
>TRBV28|NA|NA|TRBJ2-1
TGTGCCAGCGGAGACAGACACAATGAGCAGTTCTTC
CASGDRHNEQFF
>TRBV4-3|TRBD2|few|TRBJ2-7
TGCGCCAGCAGCCAGCTAGCGGGAGGGCTGGGGGAGCAGTACTTC
CASSQLAGGLGEQYF
>TRBV5-1|TRBD1|many|TRBJ2-7
TGCGCCAGCAGCCTGGACAGGCGCGAGCAGTACTTC
CASSLDRREQYF
>TRBV5-5|TRBD2|NA|TRBJ2-1
TGTGCCAGCAGCTTGGGGACTAGACCCTACAATGAGCAGTTCTTC
CASSLGTRPYNEQFF
>TRBV7-2|NA|many|TRBJ2-1
TGTGCCAGCAGCTTAAGCTCCGGGACGGCTAACAATGAGCAGTTCTTC
CASSLSSGTANNEQFF
>TRBV27|TRBD1|NA|TRBJ2-1
TGTGCCAGCAGTTTCGACAGGGCAACCTACAATGAGCAGTTCTTC
CASSFDRATYNEQFF
>TRBV5-6|NA|NA|TRBJ2-7
TGTGCCAGCAGCTTGGCGGGGGACACTCCCTACGAGCAGTACTTC
CASSLAGDTPYEQYF
>TRBV12-3/TRBV12-4|NA|many|TRBJ2-5
TGTGCCAGCAGTTTCGGCCCGGGGCAGACCCAGTACTTC
CASSFGPGQTQYF
>TRBV29-1|NA|many|TRBJ2-7
TGCAGCGTTTATATGACCTCCTACGAGCAGTACTTC
CSVYMTSYEQYF
>TRBV5-6|NA|NA|TRBJ1-3
TGTGCCAGCAGCTGGGGCGGAAACACCATATATTTT
CASSWGGNTIYF
>TRBV5-5|NA|few|TRBJ1-4
TGTGCCAGCAGCGACAGGAGGGGTACTAATGAAAAACTGTTTTTT
CASSDRRGTNEKLFF
>TRBV4-2|TRBD2|many|TRBJ2-7
TGTGCCAGCAGCCCCGGACTAGCGGGGACCTACGAGCAGTACTTC
CASSPGLAGTYEQYF
>TRBV10-3|TRBD1|NA|TRBJ2-7
TGTGCCATCGCGGGACAGGGCACTAGAAGCGAGCAGTACTTC
CAIAGQGTRSEQYF
>TRBV2|NA|few|TRBJ1-2
TGTGCCAGCATTCCGGGACCGGGGGGCTACACCTTC
CASIPGPGGYTF
>TRBV5-6|NA|many|TRBJ2-5
TGTGCCAGCAGCTTGGTGGGGATGGAAGAGACCCAGTACTTC
CASSLVGMEETQYF
>TRBV2|TRBD1|NA|TRBJ2-7
TGTGCCAGCAAGCCCGGGACAGCGACCTACGAGCAGTACTTC
CASKPGTATYEQYF
>TRBV29-1|NA|few|TRBJ2-1
TGCAGCGCCTTGGACTACAGAAATGAGCAGTTCTTC
CSALDYRNEQFF
>TRBV20-1|NA|few|TRBJ2-4
TGCAGTGCTGGAGGGGGGTACTTC
CSAGGGYF
>TRBV5-4|NA|NA|TRBJ1-5
TGTGCCAGCAGTGACAGTGCGGATCAGCCCCAGCATTTT
CASSDSADQPQHF
>TRBV4-3|NA|few|TRBJ1-5
TGCGCCAGCAGCCAAGGGTGGGGTGATCAGCCCCAGCATTTT
CASSQGWGDQPQHF
>TRBV7-9|NA|NA|TRBJ1-1
TGTGCCAGCAGCGCATATGAAGCTTTCTTT
CASSAYEAFF
>TRBV3-1|NA|few|TRBJ2-1
TGTGCCAGCAGCCAAGACGCCCTTAGCGCCCACACTCCAGGCAATGAGCAGTTCTTC
CASSQDALSAHTPGNEQFF
>TRBV6-4|NA|NA|TRBJ2-3
TGTGCCAGCAGAGGACTAACCACAGATACGCAGTATTTT
CASRGLTTDTQYF
>TRBV6-1|NA|NA|TRBJ1-2
TGTGCCAGCAGCCCCTGGGGAACAGCTAACTATGGCTACACCTTC
CASSPWGTANYGYTF
>TRBV20-1|NA|few|TRBJ2-1
TGCAGTGTTCTCAGCGGGCGGGTCCCCAGAACCGTGGGGGAGCAGTTCTTC
CSVLSGRVPRTVGEQFF
>TRBV28|TRBD1|NA|TRBJ2-7
TGTGCCAGCAGCCCCCCGGGACAGGGGACCTACGAGCAGTACTTC
CASSPPGQGTYEQYF
>TRBV7-2|TRBD2|NA|TRBJ2-5
TGTGCCAGCACCTTCTCCGCAGCGGGAGAAGAGACCCAGTACTTC
CASTFSAAGEETQYF
>TRBV29-1|NA|few|TRBJ1-1
TGCAGCGTTGATCCTGAGTACCACACTGAAGCTTTCTTT
CSVDPEYHTEAFF
>TRBV5-5|TRBD2|NA|TRBJ2-3
TGTGCCAGCAGCTGGCTAGCGGGAGATAGCACAGATACGCAGTATTTT
CASSWLAGDSTDTQYF
>TRBV5-4|NA|few|TRBJ2-7
TGTGCCAGCAGCTTGGCAGGGCCTAAAGCCTACGAGCAGTACTTC
CASSLAGPKAYEQYF
>TRBV9|NA|NA|TRBJ1-3
TGTGCCAGCAGCATCCTTGAGGGCTCTGGAAACACCATATATTTT
CASSILEGSGNTIYF
>TRBV12-3/TRBV12-4|NA|many|TRBJ2-3
TGTGCCAGCAGTAGGGACCAGAGCACAGATACGCAGTATTTT
CASSRDQSTDTQYF
>TRBV29-1|NA|many|TRBJ2-3
TGCAGCGTTGAGGGCAGGTTGAGCACAGATACGCAGTATTTT
CSVEGRLSTDTQYF
>TRBV7-2|TRBD1|few|TRBJ2-5
TGTGCCAGCAGCCCGACAGGGGTCGAGACCCAGTACTTC
CASSPTGVETQYF
>TRBV28|NA|NA|TRBJ2-5
TGTGCCAGCAGTTTAAGTACAGACCCATTCCGGGAGACCCAGTACTTC
CASSLSTDPFRETQYF
>TRBV4-3|TRBD2|NA|TRBJ2-3
TGCGCCAGCAGCCCCGGGACTAGCGGGGCCCTAGGGACAGATACGCAGTATTTT
CASSPGTSGALGTDTQYF
>TRBV30|TRBD2|NA|TRBJ2-5
TGTGCCTGGCGACTAGCGGGAGCGGAGACCCAGTACTTC
CAWRLAGAETQYF
>TRBV7-9|TRBD2|NA|TRBJ2-1
TGTGCCAGCAGCCCTATCTGGCGAGCGGGAAGGCATGAGCAGTTCTTC
CASSPIWRAGRHEQFF
>TRBV19|TRBD2|NA|TRBJ2-5
TGTGCCAGTAGTCTCTTCCGGACTAGCGGGAGAGAGACCCAGTACTTC
CASSLFRTSGRETQYF
>TRBV20-1|TRBD1|NA|TRBJ2-7
TGCAGTGCACCCCCACAGGGGTCCTACGAGCAGTACTTC
CSAPPQGSYEQYF
>TRBV15|TRBD1|many|TRBJ1-4
TGTGCCACCAGCAGACTGGAGGGACAGGGTAGCGAAAAACTGTTTTTT
CATSRLEGQGSEKLFF
>TRBV12-3/TRBV12-4|NA|NA|TRBJ2-7
TGTGCCAGCAGTTTGTTAGCGGCTCCCTACGAGCAGTACTTC
CASSLLAAPYEQYF
>TRBV6-5|NA|few|TRBJ2-1
TGTGCCAGCAGTATCGACTCCTACAATGAGCAGTTCTTC
CASSIDSYNEQFF
>TRBV18|TRBD2|NA|TRBJ2-1
TGTGCCAGCTCACGTACTAGCGACTACAATGAGCAGTTCTTC
CASSRTSDYNEQFF
>TRBV4-3|NA|NA|TRBJ1-1
TGCGCCAGCAGCCAGCTCGCAGACACTGAAGCTTTCTTT
CASSQLADTEAFF
>TRBV20-1|NA|few|TRBJ2-3
TGCAGTGCTAGAGAAGGAGCCGGAATAGATACGCAGTATTTT
CSAREGAGIDTQYF